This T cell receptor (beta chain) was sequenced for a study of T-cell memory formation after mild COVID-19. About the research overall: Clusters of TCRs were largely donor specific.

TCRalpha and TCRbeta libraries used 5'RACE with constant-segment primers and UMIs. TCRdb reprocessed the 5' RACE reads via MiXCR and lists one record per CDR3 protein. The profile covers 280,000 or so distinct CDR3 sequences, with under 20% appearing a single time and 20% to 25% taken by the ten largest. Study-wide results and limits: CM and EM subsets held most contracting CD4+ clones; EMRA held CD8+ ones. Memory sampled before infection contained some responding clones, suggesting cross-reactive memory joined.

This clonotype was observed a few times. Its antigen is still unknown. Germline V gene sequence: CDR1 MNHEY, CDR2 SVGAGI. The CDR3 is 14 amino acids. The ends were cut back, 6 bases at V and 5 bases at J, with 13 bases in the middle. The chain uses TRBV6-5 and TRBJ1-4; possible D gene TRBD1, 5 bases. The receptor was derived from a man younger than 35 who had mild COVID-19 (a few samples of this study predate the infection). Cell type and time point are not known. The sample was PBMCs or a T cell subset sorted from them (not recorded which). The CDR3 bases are TGTGCCAGCAGCTCCAGGGATTTCAATGAAAAACTGTTTTTT. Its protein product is CASSSRDFNEKLFF.